Shown below are 27 T cell receptor beta chains from a single sample sequenced in a study of CD8 T cells in ankylosing spondylitis. Each CDR3 protein is one row after TCRdb ran MiXCR on the 5' RACE reads. Of 670,000 or so distinct CDR3 sequences in the sample, roughly 19% were seen once. The study, taken as a whole, reports: There was a TCR beta motif, made of eight highly homologous variants, that appeared characteristic of ankylosing spondylitis blood.

Antigens for these TCRs are unknown. The sequencing input was blood, either unsorted or a sorted T cell fraction (not recorded which). All receptors derive from a male donor with ankylosing spondylitis.

This clonotype has only a few counts. The chain joins TRBV20-1 to TRBJ1-1; a weak D match, TRBD1 (5 bases). Germline-derived CDR1 and CDR2 are DFQATT and SNEGSKA (reference sequence). This CDR3 contains 13 residues. The germline V and J ends were trimmed by 5 bases and 4 bases, with 14 bases remaining between them. The CDR3 region is CSALDRPSTEAFF. CDR3 DNA sequence: TGCAGTGCTTTAGACAGACCCAGCACTGAAGCTTTCTTT.

The chain links TRBV5-6 to TRBJ1-2; no definite D call. Germline CDR1 and CDR2: SGHDT and YYEEEE. V shed 4 bases and J shed 7 bases, with 14 bases lying between them. The CDR3 sequence is 13 residues long. In nucleotides, the CDR3 is TGTGCCAGCAGCCAGGAATTGGTTCGTGGCTACACCTTC. This sequence encodes CASSQELVRGYTF.

The chain uses TRBV10-3 and TRBJ2-7; TRBD2 matches at 12 bases. Germline CDR1 and CDR2: ENHRY and SYGVKD. The CDR3 sequence is 14 residues long. The V gene end was trimmed by 7 bases and the J gene end by 3 bases; junction bases not matched to a gene: 4. The CDR3 bases are TGTGCCATCACCCGGACTAGCGGGAACTACGAGCAGTACTTC. Amino acid sequence: CAITRTSGNYEQYF.

The chain joins TRBV7-2 to TRBJ1-5; tentative D call: TRBD1 (5 bases). Germline lookup yields CDR1 SGHTA and CDR2 FQGNSA. Trimming took off 5 bases at V and 7 bases at J, with 9 bases between the two ends. The length of the CDR3 is 12 residues. CDR3 DNA sequence: TGTGCCAGCAGCCGGGGGATACAGCCCCAGCATTTT. Protein product: CASSRGIQPQHF.

The CDR3, as DNA: TGCAGTGCCGTAGGGGGGAGAAGAACTAATGAAAAACTGTTTTTT. This translates into CSAVGGRRTNEKLFF. The rearrangement links TRBV20-1 to TRBJ1-4; TRBD1 might be the D (6 bases). CDR3 size: 15 residues. The V gene's germline CDR1 is DFQATT and CDR2 SNEGSKA (reference sequence). V dropped 6 bases and J dropped 1 base, with 15 bases sitting between them.

This clonotype was seen ten or more times. V and J are TRBV12-3 or TRBV12-4 and TRBJ1-3; 7 nucleotides agree with TRBD1. The CDR3 is 11 residues long. Germline trimming cut 6 bases from V and 8 bases from J; bases unmatched to any gene: 1. CDR3 region: CASSQGDTIYF. CDR3 bases: TGTGCCAGCAGCCAGGGGGACACCATATATTTT.

A few counts support this clonotype. The V call is TRBV12-3 or TRBV12-4, the J call TRBJ2-7; D possibly uses TRBD1 or TRBD2 (5 bases each). The ends were cut back, 5 bases at V and 2 bases at J, with 19 bases in the middle. This CDR3 contains 16 residues. The CDR3 loop is CASSPRGGNPPYEQYF. The CDR3 DNA follows: TGTGCCAGCAGTCCCCGGGGCGGCAACCCACCCTACGAGCAGTACTTC.

This clonotype was detected a few times. V gene TRBV28 combines with J gene TRBJ2-7; D unclear. The germline V and J ends were trimmed by 2 bases and 2 bases, with 10 bases remaining between them. The CDR3 length is 14 residues. In germline, CDR1 is MDHEN, CDR2 SYDVKM. The DNA for the CDR3 is TGTGCCAGCAGTTTAGTGCAGAAGACCTACGAGCAGTACTTC. Translation: CASSLVQKTYEQYF.

V gene TRBV6-2 or TRBV6-3 combines with J gene TRBJ2-3, with TRBD1 identical over 10 bases. Trimming at V came to 6 bases and at J to 2 bases, leaving 14 bases not matched to a gene. Germline values: CDR1 MNHEY, CDR2 SVGEGT. The CDR3 length is 18 residues. The CDR3 loop reads CASSGHADRGIITDTQYF. The CDR3 coding sequence is TGTGCCAGCAGCGGCCATGCGGACAGGGGGATTATCACAGATACGCAGTATTTT.

This rearrangement joins TRBV7-2 to TRBJ2-1; TRBD2 matches at 9 bases. This CDR3 is built from 16 residues. Germline V gene sequence: CDR1 SGHTA, CDR2 FQGNSA. With V trimmed by 7 bases and J by 2 bases, 9 bases remained unmatched. The DNA for the CDR3 is TGTGCCAGCACCCTTATAGCGGGGGAGACCTACAATGAGCAGTTCTTC. It yields the protein CASTLIAGETYNEQFF.

A few counts support this clonotype. J is TRBJ2-1 and V is TRBV2; perhaps TRBD1 as D (5 bases). CDR3 length: 14 residues. V was shortened by 3 bases and J by 0 bases, with 6 bases between the two germline ends. Germline V gives CDR1 SNHLY, CDR2 FYNNEI. CDR3 residues: CASSDRDSYNEQFF. For the CDR3, the DNA is TGTGCCAGCAGTGACAGGGACTCCTACAATGAGCAGTTCTTC.

The chain employs TRBV5-1 and TRBJ2-1, with 7 bases fitting TRBD2. CDR1 and CDR2 (germline): SGHRS, YFSETQ. The length of the CDR3 is 15 residues. The junction had 7 bases not matched to a gene; V was cut back by 7 bases and J by 0 bases. This CDR3 is CASGLGGVSYNEQFF. In DNA, the CDR3 is TGCGCCAGCGGATTGGGAGGGGTCTCCTACAATGAGCAGTTCTTC.

A few counts support this clonotype. The rearrangement uses TRBV5-5 and TRBJ1-6; TRBD1 matches 7 bases. Germline CDR1 is SGHKS and CDR2 is YYEKEE (reference sequence). Trimming took 2 bases from V and 16 from J; bases not matched to a gene: 3. The CDR3 is 11 amino acids. The CDR3 region has the DNA TGTGCCAGCAGCTTCGACAGGGAGCTCCACTTT. It encodes CASSFDRELHF.

The chain has TRBV11-2 and TRBJ2-3, with 7 nucleotides matching TRBD2. With V trimmed by 1 base and J by 1 base, 11 bases remained unmatched. CDR1 is SGHAT, CDR2 FQNNGV, per germline. The length of the CDR3 is 18 residues. The CDR3 nucleotides are TGTGCCAGCAGCTTAGGCCCATTCGCGAGCGGGGGCACAGATACGCAGTATTTT. Translated: CASSLGPFASGGTDTQYF.

This clonotype came up a few times. The rearrangement uses TRBV6-1 and TRBJ2-5, with 8 bases matching TRBD2. This CDR3 spans 14 amino acids. V lost 7 bases, J lost 7 bases, and 11 bases stayed unmatched. CDR1 MNHNS and CDR2 SASEGT come from the germline V gene. CDR3 bases: TGTGCCAGCACGGTGACGGGGGGGCAGGGGACCCAGTACTTC. This translates into CASTVTGGQGTQYF.

This clonotype was seen a handful of times. The CDR3 loop reads CSVESQPYEQYF. In DNA form, the CDR3 reads TGCAGCGTTGAATCCCAGCCCTACGAGCAGTACTTC. The rearrangement links TRBV29-1 to TRBJ2-7; no clear D gene. V was trimmed by 2 bases and J by 2 bases, leaving 7 bases between them. The CDR3 consists of 12 residues. Germline V gene lookup returns CDR1 SQVTM and CDR2 ANQGSEA.

CDR3: CASSLSPDSLGQFF. The CDR3 DNA is TGTGCCAGCAGTTTAAGCCCGGACAGTTTGGGGCAGTTCTTC. The V call is TRBV28, the J call TRBJ2-1; D is perhaps TRBD1 (6 bases). V was trimmed by 2 bases and J by 12 bases, leaving 17 bases between them. CDR1 is MDHEN and CDR2 is SYDVKM in the germline V gene. The CDR3 runs 14 residues.

The chain carries TRBV30 and TRBJ2-4; D is possibly TRBD1 (6 bases). The V gene's germline CDR1 is GTSNPN and CDR2 SVGIG (reference sequence). Trimming removed 2 bases at V and 0 bases at J, with 8 bases between. This CDR3 is 14 amino acids long. CDR3 bases: TGTGCCTGGAGTAGGGACACAGCCAAAAACATTCAGTACTTC. Its translation is CAWSRDTAKNIQYF.

The genes are TRBV20-1 and TRBJ2-1; TRBD2 matches at 10 bases. Trimming cost V 4 bases and J 6 bases; bases outside gene matches: 3. The CDR3 is 13 amino acids. The germline V gene encodes CDR1 DFQATT and CDR2 SNEGSKA (reference sequence). The CDR3: CSAMSGGGNEQFF. The CDR3 coding sequence is TGCAGTGCTATGAGCGGGGGGGGCAATGAGCAGTTCTTC.

In this sample, this clonotype turned up many times. V gene TRBV6-4 combines with J gene TRBJ1-1, with D hard to call. Germline CDR1 MRHNA, CDR2 SNTAGT. This CDR3 has 14 residues. V lost 2 bases to trimming and J lost 4 bases, with 11 bases between them. CDR3 bases: TGTGCCAGCAGTGACGGGGAGGCATCCACTGAAGCTTTCTTT. It translates to CASSDGEASTEAFF.

This clonotype was detected a few times. This chain joins TRBV20-1 and TRBJ1-2, with 8 bases matching TRBD1. The length of the CDR3 is 15 residues. Germline CDR1 DFQATT, CDR2 SNEGSKA (reference sequence). The V gene end was trimmed by 5 bases and the J gene end by 0 bases; junction bases not matched to a gene: 8. This chain's CDR3 is CSAPQGGKANYGYTF. CDR3 bases: TGCAGTGCTCCACAGGGGGGGAAGGCTAACTATGGCTACACCTTC.

This clonotype has more than one count but fewer than ten. The chain has TRBV4-3 and TRBJ1-1; D remains unclear. The germline V gene has CDR1 LGHNA and CDR2 YSLEER. V was cut by 1 base and J by 3 bases, with 9 bases left in between. The CDR3 spans 14 residues. CDR3: CASSQGAGHTEAFF. DNA of the CDR3: TGCGCCAGCAGCCAAGGAGCCGGACACACTGAAGCTTTCTTT.

This clonotype was seen only a few times. The V gene is TRBV2, the J gene TRBJ2-1; 11 bases line up with TRBD2. This CDR3 has 16 residues. V dropped 1 base and J dropped 4; count of bases not matched to a gene: 3. The germline CDR1 and CDR2 sequences are SNHLY and FYNNEI. CDR3 in amino acids: CASSEGASGGYNEQFF. The CDR3 coding sequence is TGTGCCAGCAGTGAAGGGGCTAGCGGGGGGTACAATGAGCAGTTCTTC.

This chain connects TRBV29-1 to TRBJ1-1; 9 bases agree with TRBD1. This CDR3 spans 13 amino acids. The germline CDR1 and CDR2 sequences are SQVTM and ANQGSEA. Trimming removed 4 bases from V and 10 bases from J; junction bases left unmatched: 10. CDR3 protein: CSVAGGTGFVAFF. The CDR3 DNA reads as TGCAGCGTTGCAGGGGGGACAGGGTTCGTAGCTTTCTTT.

The table lists this clonotype with many counts. V usage is TRBV7-8 and J usage is TRBJ1-6; the D is unclear. The CDR3 sequence is 13 residues long. Trimming stripped 3 bases from V and 7 bases from J, with 7 bases between. Germline loops: CDR1 SGHVS, CDR2 FQNEAQ. CDR3 amino acids: CASSLVLNSPLHF. CDR3 DNA sequence: TGTGCCAGCAGCTTGGTCCTCAATTCACCCCTCCACTTT.

The chain uses TRBV12-3 or TRBV12-4 and TRBJ2-7; the match to TRBD2 covers 7 bases. The CDR3 totals 17 residues. V lost 3 bases, J lost 1 base, and 12 bases stayed unmatched. This CDR3 is CASSFFKGGRASYEQYF. CDR3 nucleotides: TGTGCCAGCAGTTTTTTTAAGGGTGGGAGGGCATCCTACGAGCAGTACTTC.

The rearrangement uses TRBV6-6 and TRBJ1-1; D is unclear. The germline V gene has CDR1 MNHNY and CDR2 SVGAGI (reference sequence). CDR3 length: 13 amino acids. The V gene lost 5 bases and the J gene lost 1 base, with 8 bases spanning the gap. The CDR3 bases are TGTGCCAGCAGTCACCCGGGGAACACTGAAGCTTTCTTT. Translating gives CASSHPGNTEAFF.